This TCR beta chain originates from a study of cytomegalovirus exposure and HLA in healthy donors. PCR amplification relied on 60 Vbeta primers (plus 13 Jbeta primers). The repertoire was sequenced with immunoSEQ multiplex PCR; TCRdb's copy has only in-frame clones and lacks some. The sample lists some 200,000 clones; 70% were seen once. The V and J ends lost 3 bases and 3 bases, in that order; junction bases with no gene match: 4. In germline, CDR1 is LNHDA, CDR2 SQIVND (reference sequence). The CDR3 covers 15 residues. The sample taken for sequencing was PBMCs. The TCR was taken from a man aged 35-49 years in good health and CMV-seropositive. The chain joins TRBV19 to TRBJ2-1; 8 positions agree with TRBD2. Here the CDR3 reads CASSILGGDYNEQFF. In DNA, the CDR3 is TGTGCCAGTAGTATTCTCGGGGGGGACTACAATGAGCAGTTCTTC.